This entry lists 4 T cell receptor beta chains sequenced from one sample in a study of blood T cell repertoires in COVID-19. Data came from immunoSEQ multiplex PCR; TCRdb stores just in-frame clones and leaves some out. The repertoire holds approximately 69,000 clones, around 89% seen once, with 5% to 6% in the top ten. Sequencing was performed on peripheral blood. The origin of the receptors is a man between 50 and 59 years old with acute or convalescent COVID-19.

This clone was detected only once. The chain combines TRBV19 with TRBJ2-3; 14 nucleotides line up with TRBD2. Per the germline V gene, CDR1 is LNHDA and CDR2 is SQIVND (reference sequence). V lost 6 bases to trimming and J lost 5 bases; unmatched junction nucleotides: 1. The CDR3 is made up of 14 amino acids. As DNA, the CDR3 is TGTGCCAGTAGAGGACTAGCGGGAGGAGATACGCAGTATTTT. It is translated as CASRGLAGGDTQYF. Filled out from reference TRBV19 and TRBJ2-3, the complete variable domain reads DGGITQSPKYLFRKEGQNVTLSCEQNLNHDAMYWYRQDPGQGLRLIYYSQIVNDFQKGDIAEGYSVSREKKESFPLTVTSAQKNPTAFYLCASRGLAGGDTQYFGPGTRLTVL.

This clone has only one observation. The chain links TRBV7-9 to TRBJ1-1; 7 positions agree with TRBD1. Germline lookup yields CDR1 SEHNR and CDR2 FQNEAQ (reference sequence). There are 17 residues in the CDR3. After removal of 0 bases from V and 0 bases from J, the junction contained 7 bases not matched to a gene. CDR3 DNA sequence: TGTGCCAGCAGCTTAGCTCCGACAGGGACAATGAACACTGAAGCTTTCTTT. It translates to CASSLAPTGTMNTEAFF.

CDR3 DNA sequence: TGTGCCAGCAGCTTGAGGGGACAGGGGACAGCTAATGAAAAACTGTTTTTT. Protein: CASSLRGQGTANEKLFF. J is TRBJ1-4 and V is TRBV5-4; the match to TRBD1 covers 10 bases. This CDR3 is built from 17 residues. Germline-derived CDR1 and CDR2 are SGHNT and YYREEE (reference sequence). Trimming removed 1 base from V and 3 bases from J; junction bases left unmatched: 6.

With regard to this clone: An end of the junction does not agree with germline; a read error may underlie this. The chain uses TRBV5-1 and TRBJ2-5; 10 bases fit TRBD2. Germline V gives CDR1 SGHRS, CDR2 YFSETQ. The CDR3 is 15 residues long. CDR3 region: CASSFQREGQQTQYF. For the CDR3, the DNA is TGCGCCAGCAGCTTCCAGCGGGAGGGCCAACAGACCCAGTACTTC.